This T cell receptor (beta chain) was recorded in a study of blood T cell repertoires in COVID-19. The trim removed 3 bases at V and 4 bases at J, leaving 2 bases unmatched. The CDR3 loop spans 13 amino acids. The germline CDR1 and CDR2 sequences are SQVTM and ANQGSEA. Sequencing was performed with immunoSEQ multiplex PCR; in TCRdb, only in-frame clones are kept and a portion is missing. This sample has 190,000 or so clones, with about 88% found just once. The receptor's source is a woman aged 25 to 45 who had been exposed to COVID-19. The chain recombines TRBV29-1 with TRBJ1-2; 10 bases align to TRBD1. Sequenced sample: PBMCs or T cells enriched from blood (not recorded which). CDR3 coding DNA: TGCAGCGTTGAGGACAGGGGGGTCTATGGCTACACCTTC. Translation gives CSVEDRGVYGYTF.